This T cell receptor (beta chain) was recovered during a study of early T cells in non-severe SARS-CoV-2 infection (dated by TCRdb to the early 2020s). With respect to the entire study: TCR sequencing used bulk RNA from unsorted whole blood, so alpha and beta chains could not be paired. Broader findings and caveats from the paper: VDJdb matching was skewed toward anti-spike CD8 responses, so virus-specific expansions were likely underestimated and private and CD4 specificities were missed.

A case-control design nested within a healthcare worker cohort in London, UK, was used, with weekly nasopharyngeal swab PCR tests and blood sampling performed. Between 23 and 31 March 2020, the week of the UK lockdown, healthcare workers were enrolled and then followed up weekly for as long as 16 weeks. CDR3 length: 12 amino acids, cysteine to phenylalanine. The DNA shown is the 36-base CDR3, in frame from base 1. The germline V gene encodes CDR1 SGHTA and CDR2 FQGNSA. The germline V and J ends show losses of 4 bases and 6 bases respectively, and no gene match explains 2 bases of the junction. Regarding this clonotype: Its specific antigen is unknown. The record has no base qualities; no much larger clone is one base away.

The library was prepared using 5' RACE. Sequencing used a NextSeq 500. To correct for sequencing error and PCR bias, the TCR library protocol tagged individual cDNA molecules with unique molecular identifiers. TCR alpha and beta chains were both sequenced, and the abundances of alpha and beta sequences in each sample were closely correlated with each other. Concerning the study's data processing: V gene, J gene and CDR3 annotation of TCR sequences was performed with Decombinator V4. Expanded TCRs were defined as changing significantly between any two time points under a Poisson model with p below 0.0001. TCR abundances were normalised to the total number of TCRs sequenced per sample and were expressed as counts per million. MAIT TCRs were defined by TRAV1-2 paired with TRAJ12, TRAJ20 or TRAJ33, and iNKT TCRs by TRAV10 paired with TRAJ18. A search of VDJdb, accessed on 1 November 2021, was run for TCRs annotated to CMV, EBV and SARS-CoV-2, with TCRs annotated for multiple antigens excluded. TCRdb applied fastp at Q25 and MiXCR to the public reads, then kept only in-frame beta chains. Identical CDR3 proteins give one entry, which carries the most common genes and DNA. TCRdb assigned the V and J calls; the authors' analysis was not used. The sample contains about 58,000 distinct CDR3 sequences, 12% of them found a single time. The top ten clones comprise less than 4.5% of the sample.

Sequenced sample: whole blood. The V and J genes are TRBV7-2 and TRBJ1-2; 7 middle bases align to TRBD1. The sequence was collected from an adult who was a healthcare worker with PCR-confirmed SARS-CoV-2 infection or an uninfected control (not recorded which). The CDR3 in this case is CASSSTGHGYTF. Read as DNA, the sequence is TGTGCCAGCAGCTCGACAGGGCATGGCTACACCTTC.